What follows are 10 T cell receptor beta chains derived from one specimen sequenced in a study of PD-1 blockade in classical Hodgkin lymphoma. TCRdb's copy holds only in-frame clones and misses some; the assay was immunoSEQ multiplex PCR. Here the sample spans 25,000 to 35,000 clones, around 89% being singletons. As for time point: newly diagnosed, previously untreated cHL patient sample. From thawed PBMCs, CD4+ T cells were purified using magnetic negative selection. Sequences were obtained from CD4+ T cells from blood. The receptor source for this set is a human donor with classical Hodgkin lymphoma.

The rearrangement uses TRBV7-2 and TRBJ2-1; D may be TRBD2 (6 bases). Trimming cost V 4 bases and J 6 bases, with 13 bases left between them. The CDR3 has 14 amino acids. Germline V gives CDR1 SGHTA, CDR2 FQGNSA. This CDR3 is CASSWGLLPNEQFF. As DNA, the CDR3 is TGTGCCAGCAGCTGGGGACTTCTCCCCAATGAGCAGTTCTTC.

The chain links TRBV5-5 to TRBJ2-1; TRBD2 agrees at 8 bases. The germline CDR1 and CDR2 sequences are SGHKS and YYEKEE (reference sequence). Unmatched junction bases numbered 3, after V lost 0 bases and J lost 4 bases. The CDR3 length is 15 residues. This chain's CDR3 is CASSLGAGVYNEQFF. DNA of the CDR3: TGTGCCAGCAGCTTGGGAGCGGGAGTGTACAATGAGCAGTTCTTC.

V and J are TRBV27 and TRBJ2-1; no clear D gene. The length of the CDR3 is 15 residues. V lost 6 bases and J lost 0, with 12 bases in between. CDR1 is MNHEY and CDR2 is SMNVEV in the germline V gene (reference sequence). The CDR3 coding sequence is TGTGCCAGCAGCCCAGATATCTTCTCCTACAATGAGCAGTTCTTC. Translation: CASSPDIFSYNEQFF.

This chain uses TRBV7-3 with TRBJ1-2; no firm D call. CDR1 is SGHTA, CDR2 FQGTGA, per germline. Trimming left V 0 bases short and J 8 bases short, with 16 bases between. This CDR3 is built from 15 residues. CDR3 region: CASSLTRTGVGGYTF. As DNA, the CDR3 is TGTGCCAGCAGCTTAACCCGGACGGGCGTGGGGGGCTACACCTTC. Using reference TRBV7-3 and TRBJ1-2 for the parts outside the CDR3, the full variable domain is GAGVSQTPSNKVTEKGKYVELRCDPISGHTALYWYRQSLGQGPEFLIYFQGTGAADDSGLPNDRFFAVRPEGSVSTLKIQRTERGDSAVYLCASSLTRTGVGGYTFGSGTRLTVV.

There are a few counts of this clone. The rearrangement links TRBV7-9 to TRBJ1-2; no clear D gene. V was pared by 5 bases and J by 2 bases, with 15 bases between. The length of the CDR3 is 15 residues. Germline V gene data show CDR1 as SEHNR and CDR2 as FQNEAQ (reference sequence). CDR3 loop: CASSPLGLANYGYTF. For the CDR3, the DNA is TGTGCCAGCAGCCCCCTCGGTTTGGCAAACTATGGCTACACCTTC.

The CDR3 reads CASSFGAMNTEAFF. CDR3 DNA: TGTGCCAGCAGCTTCGGGGCTATGAACACTGAAGCTTTCTTT. The chain links TRBV7-2 to TRBJ1-1, with a tentative D call TRBD1 (5 bases). CDR1 SGHTA and CDR2 FQGNSA come from the germline V gene. V dropped 3 bases and J dropped 0 bases, with 8 bases sitting between them. The CDR3 consists of 14 residues. The variable domain in full, completed from reference TRBV7-2 and TRBJ1-1, reads GAGVSQSPSNKVTEKGKDVELRCDPISGHTALYWYRQSLGQGLEFLIYFQGNSAPDKSGLPSDRFSAERTGGSVSTLTIQRTQQEDSAVYLCASSFGAMNTEAFFGQGTRLTVV.

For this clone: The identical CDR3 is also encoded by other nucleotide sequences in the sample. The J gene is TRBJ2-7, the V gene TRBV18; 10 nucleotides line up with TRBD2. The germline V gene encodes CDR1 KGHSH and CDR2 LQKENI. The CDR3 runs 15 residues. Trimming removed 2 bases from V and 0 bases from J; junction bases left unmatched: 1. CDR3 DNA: TGTGCCAGCTCACCAGGACTAGCGGCCTCCTACGAGCAGTACTTC. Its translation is CASSPGLAASYEQYF.

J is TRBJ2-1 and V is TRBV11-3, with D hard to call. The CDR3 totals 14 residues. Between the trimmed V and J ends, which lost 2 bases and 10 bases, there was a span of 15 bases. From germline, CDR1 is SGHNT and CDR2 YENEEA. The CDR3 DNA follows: TGTGCCAGCAGCTTATCCTCAGTAGTCGGCGAGCAGTTCTTC. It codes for CASSLSSVVGEQFF.

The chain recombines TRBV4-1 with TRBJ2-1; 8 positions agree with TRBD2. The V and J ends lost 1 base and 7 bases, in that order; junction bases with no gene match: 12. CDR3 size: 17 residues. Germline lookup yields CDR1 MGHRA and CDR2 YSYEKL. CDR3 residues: CASSQGMSGRAGNEQFF. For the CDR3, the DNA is TGCGCCAGCAGCCAAGGGATGTCCGGGAGGGCCGGGAATGAGCAGTTCTTC.

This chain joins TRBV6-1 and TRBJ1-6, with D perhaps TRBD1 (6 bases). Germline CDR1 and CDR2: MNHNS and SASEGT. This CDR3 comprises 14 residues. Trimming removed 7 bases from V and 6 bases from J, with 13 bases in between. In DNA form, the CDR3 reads TGTGCCAGCACCGAGGGACAATTTAATTCACCCCTCCACTTT. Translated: CASTEGQFNSPLHF.